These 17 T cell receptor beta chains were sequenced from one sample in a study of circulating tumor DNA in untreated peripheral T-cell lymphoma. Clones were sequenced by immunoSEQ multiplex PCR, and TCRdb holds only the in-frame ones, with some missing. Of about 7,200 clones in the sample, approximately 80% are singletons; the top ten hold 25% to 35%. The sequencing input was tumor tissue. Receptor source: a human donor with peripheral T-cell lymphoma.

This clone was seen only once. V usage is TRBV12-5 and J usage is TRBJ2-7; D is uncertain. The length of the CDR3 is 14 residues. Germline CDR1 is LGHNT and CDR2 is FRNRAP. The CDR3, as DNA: TGTGCCAGTTCTTTCTCCGAAAACACCTACGAGCAGTACTTC. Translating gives CASSFSENTYEQYF.

The CDR3: CASSTTGGLNEQYF. The CDR3 DNA reads TGTGCCAGCTCAACGACAGGGGGCCTGAACGAGCAGTACTTC. The J gene is TRBJ2-7, the V gene TRBV18; 10 positions agree with TRBD1. The length of the CDR3 is 14 residues. Unmatched junction bases numbered 6, after V lost 5 bases and J lost 5 bases. Germline V gene lookup returns CDR1 KGHSH and CDR2 LQKENI.

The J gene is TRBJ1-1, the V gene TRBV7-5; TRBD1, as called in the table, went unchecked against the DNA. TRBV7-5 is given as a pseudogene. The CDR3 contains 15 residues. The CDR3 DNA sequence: TGTGCCAGCAGCTTTGACAGGGGCGGCGACACTGAAGCTTTCTTT. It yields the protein CASSFDRGGDTEAFF.

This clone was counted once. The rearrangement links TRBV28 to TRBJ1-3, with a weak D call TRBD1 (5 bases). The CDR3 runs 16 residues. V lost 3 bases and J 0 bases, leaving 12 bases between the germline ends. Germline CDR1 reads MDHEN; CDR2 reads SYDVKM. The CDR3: CASSLLGDSSGNTIYF. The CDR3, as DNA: TGTGCCAGCAGTTTGTTGGGAGACAGCTCTGGAAACACCATATATTTT.

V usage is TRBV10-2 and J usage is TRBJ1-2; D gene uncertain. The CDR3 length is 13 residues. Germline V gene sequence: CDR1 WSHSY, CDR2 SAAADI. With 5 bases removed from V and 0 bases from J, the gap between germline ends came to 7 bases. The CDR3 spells CASSPGANYGYTF. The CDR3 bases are TGCGCCAGCAGTCCTGGGGCTAACTATGGCTACACCTTC.

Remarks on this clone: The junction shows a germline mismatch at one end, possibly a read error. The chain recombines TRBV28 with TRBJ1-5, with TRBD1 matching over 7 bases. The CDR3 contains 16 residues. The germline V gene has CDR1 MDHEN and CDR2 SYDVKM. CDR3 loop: CASRTSREGGYQPRHF. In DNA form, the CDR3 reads TGTGCCAGCAGAACATCACGGGAAGGGGGCTATCAGCCCCGGCATTTT. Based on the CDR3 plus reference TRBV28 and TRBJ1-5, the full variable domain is DVKVTQSSRYLVKRTGEKVFLECVQDMDHENMFWYRQDPGLGLRLIYFSYDVKMKEKGDIPEGYSVSREKKERFSLILESASTNQTSMYLCASRTSREGGYQPRHFGDGTRLSIL.

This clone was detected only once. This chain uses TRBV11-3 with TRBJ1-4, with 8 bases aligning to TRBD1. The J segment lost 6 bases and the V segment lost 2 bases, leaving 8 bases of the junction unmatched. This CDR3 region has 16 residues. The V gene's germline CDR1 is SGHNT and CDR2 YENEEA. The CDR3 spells CASSLPQGAYDEKLFF. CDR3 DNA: TGTGCCAGCAGCTTACCGCAGGGGGCTTACGATGAAAAACTGTTTTTT.

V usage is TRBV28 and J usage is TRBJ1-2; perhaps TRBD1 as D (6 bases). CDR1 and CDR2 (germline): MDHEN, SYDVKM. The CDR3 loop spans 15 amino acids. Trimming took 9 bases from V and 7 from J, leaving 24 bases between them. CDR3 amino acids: CASTGTERGFGGYTF. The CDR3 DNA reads TGTGCCAGTACCGGGACGGAGAGGGGGTTTGGTGGCTACACCTTC.

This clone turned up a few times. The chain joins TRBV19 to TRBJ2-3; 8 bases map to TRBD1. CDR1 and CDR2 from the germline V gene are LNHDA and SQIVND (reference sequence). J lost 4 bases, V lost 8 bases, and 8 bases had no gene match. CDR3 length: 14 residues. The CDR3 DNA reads TGTGCCAGTGAACAGGGGGTTAAAGCAGATACGCAGTATTTT. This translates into CASEQGVKADTQYF.

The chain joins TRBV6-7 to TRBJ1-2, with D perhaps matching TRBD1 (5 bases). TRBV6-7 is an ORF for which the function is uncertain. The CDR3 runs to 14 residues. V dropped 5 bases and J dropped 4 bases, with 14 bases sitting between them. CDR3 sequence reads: CASSLPAGRYGYTF. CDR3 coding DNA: TGTGCCAGCAGTCTCCCTGCAGGGCGCTATGGCTACACCTTC.

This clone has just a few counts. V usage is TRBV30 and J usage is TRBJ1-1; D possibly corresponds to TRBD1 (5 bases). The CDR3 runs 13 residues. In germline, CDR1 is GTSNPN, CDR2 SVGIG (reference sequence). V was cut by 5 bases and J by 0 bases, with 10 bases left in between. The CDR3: CAWSTALNTEAFF. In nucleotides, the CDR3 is TGTGCCTGGTCGACAGCATTGAACACTGAAGCTTTCTTT.

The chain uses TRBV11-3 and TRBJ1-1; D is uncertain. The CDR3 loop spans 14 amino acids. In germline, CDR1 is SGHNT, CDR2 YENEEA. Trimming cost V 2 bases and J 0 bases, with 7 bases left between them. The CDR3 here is CASSLSGVNTEAFF. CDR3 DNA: TGTGCCAGCAGCTTATCAGGTGTGAACACTGAAGCTTTCTTT.

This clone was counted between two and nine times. The CDR3 coding sequence is TGTGCTAGTGTCACCGGGACAGAAGCTTACGAGCAGTACTTC. Encoded protein: CASVTGTEAYEQYF. The genes are TRBV12-5 and TRBJ2-7; 7 nucleotides match TRBD1. CDR3 length: 14 amino acids. The germline CDR1 and CDR2 sequences are LGHNT and FRNRAP. After removal of 7 bases from V and 4 bases from J, the junction contained 10 bases not matched to a gene.

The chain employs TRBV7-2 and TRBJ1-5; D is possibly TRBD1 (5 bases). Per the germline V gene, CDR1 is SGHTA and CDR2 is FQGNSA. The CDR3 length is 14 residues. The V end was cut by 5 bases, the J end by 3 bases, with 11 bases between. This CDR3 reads CASSPGTANQPQHF. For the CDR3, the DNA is TGTGCCAGCAGCCCCGGGACGGCCAATCAGCCCCAGCATTTT. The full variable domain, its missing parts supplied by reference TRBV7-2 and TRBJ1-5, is GAGVSQSPSNKVTEKGKDVELRCDPISGHTALYWYRQSLGQGLEFLIYFQGNSAPDKSGLPSDRFSAERTGGSVSTLTIQRTQQEDSAVYLCASSPGTANQPQHFGDGTRLSIL.

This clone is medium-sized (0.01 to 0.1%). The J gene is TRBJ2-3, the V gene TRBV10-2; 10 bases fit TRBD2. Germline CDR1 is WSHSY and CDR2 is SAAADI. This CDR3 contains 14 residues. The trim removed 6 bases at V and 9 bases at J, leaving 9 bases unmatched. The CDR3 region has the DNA TGCGCCAGCAGGCCTAGCGGGGGCTCATCAACGCAGTATTTT. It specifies CASRPSGGSSTQYF.

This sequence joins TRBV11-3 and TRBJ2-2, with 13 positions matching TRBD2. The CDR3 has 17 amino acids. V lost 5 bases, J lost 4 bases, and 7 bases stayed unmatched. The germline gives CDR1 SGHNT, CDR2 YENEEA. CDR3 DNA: TGTGCCAGCAGCCAAGTTGGGACTAGCGGGGTCACCGGGGAGCTGTTTTTT. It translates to CASSQVGTSGVTGELFF.

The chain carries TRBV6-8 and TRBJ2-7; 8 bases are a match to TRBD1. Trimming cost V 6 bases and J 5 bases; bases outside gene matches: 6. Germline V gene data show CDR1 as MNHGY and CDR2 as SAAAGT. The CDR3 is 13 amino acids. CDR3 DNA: TGTGCCAGCAGACTGGACAGGGATCACGAGCAGTACTTC. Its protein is CASRLDRDHEQYF.